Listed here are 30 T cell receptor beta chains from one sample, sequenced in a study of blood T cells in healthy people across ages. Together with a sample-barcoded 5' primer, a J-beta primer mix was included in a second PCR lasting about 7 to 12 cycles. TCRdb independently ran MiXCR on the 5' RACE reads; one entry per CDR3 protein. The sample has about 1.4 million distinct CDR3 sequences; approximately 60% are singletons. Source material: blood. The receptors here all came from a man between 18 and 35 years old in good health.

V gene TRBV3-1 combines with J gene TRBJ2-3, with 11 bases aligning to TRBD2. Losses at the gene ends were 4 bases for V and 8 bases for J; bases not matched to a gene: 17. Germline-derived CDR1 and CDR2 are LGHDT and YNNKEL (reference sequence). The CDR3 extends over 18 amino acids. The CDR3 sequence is CASSPIMVAGGAAGTQYF. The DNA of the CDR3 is TGTGCCAGCAGCCCGATCATGGTAGCGGGAGGGGCCGCGGGTACGCAGTATTTT.

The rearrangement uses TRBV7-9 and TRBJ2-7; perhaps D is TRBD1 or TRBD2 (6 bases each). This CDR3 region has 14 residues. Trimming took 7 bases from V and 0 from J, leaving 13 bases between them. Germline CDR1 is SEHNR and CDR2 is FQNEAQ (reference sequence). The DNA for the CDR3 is TGTGCCAGCAAGGAAAGGGGGGACTCCTACGAGCAGTACTTC. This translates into CASKERGDSYEQYF.

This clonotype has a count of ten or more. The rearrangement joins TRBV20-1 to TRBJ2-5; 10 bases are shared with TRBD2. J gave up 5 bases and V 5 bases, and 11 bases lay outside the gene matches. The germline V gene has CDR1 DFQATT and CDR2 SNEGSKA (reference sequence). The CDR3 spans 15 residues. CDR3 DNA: TGCAGTGCTTATGGACTAGCGGAACTTCCGGAGACCCAGTACTTC. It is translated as CSAYGLAELPETQYF.

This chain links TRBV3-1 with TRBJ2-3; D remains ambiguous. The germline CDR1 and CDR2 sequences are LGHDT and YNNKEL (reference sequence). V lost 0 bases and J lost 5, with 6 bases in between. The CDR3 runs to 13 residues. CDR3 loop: CASSQEAVDTQYF. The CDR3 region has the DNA TGTGCCAGCAGCCAAGAGGCCGTAGATACGCAGTATTTT.

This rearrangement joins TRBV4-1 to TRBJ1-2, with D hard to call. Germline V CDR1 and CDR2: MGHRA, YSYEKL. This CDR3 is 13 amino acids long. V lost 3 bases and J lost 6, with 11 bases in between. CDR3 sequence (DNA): TGCGCCAGCAGCCAGTACCGTGGAAATGGCTACACCTTC. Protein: CASSQYRGNGYTF.

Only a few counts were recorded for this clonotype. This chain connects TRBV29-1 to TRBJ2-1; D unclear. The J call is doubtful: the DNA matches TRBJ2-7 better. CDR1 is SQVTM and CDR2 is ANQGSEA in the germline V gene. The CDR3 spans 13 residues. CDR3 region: CSATGAAINEQYF. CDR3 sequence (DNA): TGCAGCGCAACGGGTGCGGCTATCAATGAGCAGTACTTC.

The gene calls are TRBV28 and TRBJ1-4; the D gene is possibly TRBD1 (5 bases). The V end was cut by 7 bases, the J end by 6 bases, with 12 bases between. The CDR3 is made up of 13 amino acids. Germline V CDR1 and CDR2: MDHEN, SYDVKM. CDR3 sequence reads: CASKPGTDEKLFF. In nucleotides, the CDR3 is TGTGCCAGCAAGCCAGGGACTGATGAAAAACTGTTTTTT.

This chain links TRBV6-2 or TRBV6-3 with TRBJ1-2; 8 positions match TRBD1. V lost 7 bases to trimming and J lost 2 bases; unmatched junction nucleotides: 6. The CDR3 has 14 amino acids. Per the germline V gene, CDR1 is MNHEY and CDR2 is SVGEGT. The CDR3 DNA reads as TGTGCCAGCACGGACCGACAGGGGAACTATGGCTACACCTTC. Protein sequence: CASTDRQGNYGYTF.

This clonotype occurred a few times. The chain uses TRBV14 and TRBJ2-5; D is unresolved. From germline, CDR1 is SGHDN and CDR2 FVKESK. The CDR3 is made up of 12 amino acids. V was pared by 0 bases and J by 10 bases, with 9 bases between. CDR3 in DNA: TGTGCCAGCAGCCAAGATTGGGCGTACCAGTACTTC. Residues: CASSQDWAYQYF.

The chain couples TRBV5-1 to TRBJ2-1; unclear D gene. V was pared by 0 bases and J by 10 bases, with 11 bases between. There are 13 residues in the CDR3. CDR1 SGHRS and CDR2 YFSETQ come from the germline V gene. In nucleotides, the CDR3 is TGCGCCAGCAGCTTGGTAGAGGCTCCCGAGCAGTTCTTC. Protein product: CASSLVEAPEQFF.

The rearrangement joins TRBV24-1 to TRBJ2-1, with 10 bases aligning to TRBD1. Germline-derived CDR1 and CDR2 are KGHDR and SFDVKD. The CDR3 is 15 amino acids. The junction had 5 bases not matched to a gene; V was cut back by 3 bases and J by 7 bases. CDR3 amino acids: CATSDPGQGGNEQFF. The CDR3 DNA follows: TGTGCCACCAGTGATCCCGGACAGGGGGGGAATGAGCAGTTCTTC.

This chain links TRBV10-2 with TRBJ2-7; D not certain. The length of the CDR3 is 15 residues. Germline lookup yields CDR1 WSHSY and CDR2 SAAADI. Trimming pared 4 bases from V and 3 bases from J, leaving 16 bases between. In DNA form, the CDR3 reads TGCGCCAGCAGTGCCCTATACGACCGTTACTACGAGCAGTACTTC. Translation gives CASSALYDRYYEQYF.

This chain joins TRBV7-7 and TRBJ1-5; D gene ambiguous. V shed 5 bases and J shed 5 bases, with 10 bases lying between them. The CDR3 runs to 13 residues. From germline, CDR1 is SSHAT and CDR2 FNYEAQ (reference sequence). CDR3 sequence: CASSPGADQPQHF. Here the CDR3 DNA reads TGTGCCAGCAGCCCGGGCGCCGATCAGCCCCAGCATTTT. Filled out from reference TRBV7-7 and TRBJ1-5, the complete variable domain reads GAGVSQSPRYKVTKRGQDVTLRCDPISSHATLYWYQQALGQGPEFLTYFNYEAQPDKSGLPSDRFSAERPEGSISTLTIQRTEQRDSAMYRCASSPGADQPQHFGDGTRLSIL.

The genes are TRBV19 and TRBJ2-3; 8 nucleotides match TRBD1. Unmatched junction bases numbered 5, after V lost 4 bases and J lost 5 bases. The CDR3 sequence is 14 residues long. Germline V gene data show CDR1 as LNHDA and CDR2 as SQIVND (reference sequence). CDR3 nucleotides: TGTGCCAGTAGTACGCAGGGGGCTATAGATACGCAGTATTTT. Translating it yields CASSTQGAIDTQYF.

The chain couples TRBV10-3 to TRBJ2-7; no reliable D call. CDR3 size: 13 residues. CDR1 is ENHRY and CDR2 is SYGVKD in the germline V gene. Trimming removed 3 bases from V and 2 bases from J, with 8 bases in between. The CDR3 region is CAISEQITYEQYF. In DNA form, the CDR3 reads TGTGCCATCAGTGAACAGATTACCTACGAGCAGTACTTC.

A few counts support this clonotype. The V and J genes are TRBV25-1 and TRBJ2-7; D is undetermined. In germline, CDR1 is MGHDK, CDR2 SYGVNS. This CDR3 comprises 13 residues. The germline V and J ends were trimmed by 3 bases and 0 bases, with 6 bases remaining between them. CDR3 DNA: TGTGCCAGCAGTGACATCCTCTCCTACGAGCAGTACTTC. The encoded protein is CASSDILSYEQYF.

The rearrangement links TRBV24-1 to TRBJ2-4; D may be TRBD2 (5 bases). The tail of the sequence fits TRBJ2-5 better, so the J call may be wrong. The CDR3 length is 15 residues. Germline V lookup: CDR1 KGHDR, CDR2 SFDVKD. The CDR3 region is CATISSSWEQETQYF. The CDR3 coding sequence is TGTGCCACCATATCCAGTTCATGGGAGCAAGAGACCCAGTACTTC.

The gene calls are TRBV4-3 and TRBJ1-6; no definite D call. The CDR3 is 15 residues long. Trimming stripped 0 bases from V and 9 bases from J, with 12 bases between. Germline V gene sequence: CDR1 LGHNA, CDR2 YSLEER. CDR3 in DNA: TGCGCCAGCAGCCAAGATACTCGGCTGGGTTCACCCCTCCACTTT. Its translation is CASSQDTRLGSPLHF.

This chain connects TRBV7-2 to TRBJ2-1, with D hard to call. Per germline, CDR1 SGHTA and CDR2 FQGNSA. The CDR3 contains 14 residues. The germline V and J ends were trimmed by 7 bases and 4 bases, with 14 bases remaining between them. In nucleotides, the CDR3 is TGTGCCAGCAAGACCCCATGGGGTTACAATGAGCAGTTCTTC. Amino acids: CASKTPWGYNEQFF.

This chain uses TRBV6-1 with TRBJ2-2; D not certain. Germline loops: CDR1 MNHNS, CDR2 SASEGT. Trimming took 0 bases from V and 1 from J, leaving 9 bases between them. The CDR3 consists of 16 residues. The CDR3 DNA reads TGTGCCAGCAGTGAAGCCCCAAAGGAGAACACCGGGGAGCTGTTTTTT. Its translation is CASSEAPKENTGELFF.

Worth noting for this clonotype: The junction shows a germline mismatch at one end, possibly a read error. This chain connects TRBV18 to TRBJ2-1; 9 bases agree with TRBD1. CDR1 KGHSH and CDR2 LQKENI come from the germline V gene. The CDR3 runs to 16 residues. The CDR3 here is CASSPTPGTGSDEQFF. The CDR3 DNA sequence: TGTGCCAGCTCACCAACTCCCGGGACAGGGTCCGATGAGCAGTTCTTT.

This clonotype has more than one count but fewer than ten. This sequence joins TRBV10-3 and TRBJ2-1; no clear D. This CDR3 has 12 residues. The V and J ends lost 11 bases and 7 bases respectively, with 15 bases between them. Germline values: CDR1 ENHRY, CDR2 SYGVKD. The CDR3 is CAASPGGNEQFF. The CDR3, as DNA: TGTGCCGCTTCCCCGGGTGGGAATGAGCAGTTCTTC.

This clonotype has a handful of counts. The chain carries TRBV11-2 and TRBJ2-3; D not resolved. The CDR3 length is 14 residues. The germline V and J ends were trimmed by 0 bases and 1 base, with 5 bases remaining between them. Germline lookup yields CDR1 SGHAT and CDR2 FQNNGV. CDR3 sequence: CASSLDRRTDTQYF. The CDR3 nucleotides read TGTGCCAGCAGCTTAGATCGGCGCACAGATACGCAGTATTTT. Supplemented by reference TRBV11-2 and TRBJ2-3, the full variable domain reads EAGVAQSPRYKIIEKRQSVAFWCNPISGHATLYWYQQILGQGPKLLIQFQNNGVVDDSQLPKDRFSAERLKGVDSTLKIQPAKLEDSAVYLCASSLDRRTDTQYFGPGTRLTVL.

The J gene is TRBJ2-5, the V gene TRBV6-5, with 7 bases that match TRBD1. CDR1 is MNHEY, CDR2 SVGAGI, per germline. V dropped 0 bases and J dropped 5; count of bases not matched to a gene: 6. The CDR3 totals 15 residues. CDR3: CASSYSRTGRETQYF. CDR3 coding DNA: TGTGCCAGCAGTTACTCGAGGACAGGTCGGGAGACCCAGTACTTC.

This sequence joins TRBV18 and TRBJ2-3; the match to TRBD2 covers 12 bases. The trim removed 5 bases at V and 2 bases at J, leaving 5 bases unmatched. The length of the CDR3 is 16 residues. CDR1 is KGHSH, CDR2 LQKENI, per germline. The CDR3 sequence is CASSTGLAGNTDTQYF. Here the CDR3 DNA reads TGTGCCAGCTCAACAGGACTAGCGGGAAACACAGATACGCAGTATTTT. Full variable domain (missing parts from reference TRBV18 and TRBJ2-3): NAGVMQNPRHLVRRRGQEARLRCSPMKGHSHVYWYRQLPEEGLKFMVYLQKENIIDESGMPKERFSAEFPKEGPSILRIQQVVRGDSAAYFCASSTGLAGNTDTQYFGPGTRLTVL.

CDR3 region: CASSQIGGQVYGYTF. DNA for the CDR3: TGCGCCAGCAGCCAGATCGGTGGCCAGGTCTATGGCTACACCTTC. The rearrangement joins TRBV4-1 to TRBJ1-2; the D is unclear. The CDR3 spans 15 residues. V lost 3 bases and J lost 4, with 15 bases in between. Germline CDR1 reads MGHRA; CDR2 reads YSYEKL.

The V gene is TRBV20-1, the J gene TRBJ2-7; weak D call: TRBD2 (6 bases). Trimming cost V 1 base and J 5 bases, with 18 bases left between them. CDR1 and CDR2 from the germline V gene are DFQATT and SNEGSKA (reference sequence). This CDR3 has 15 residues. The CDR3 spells CSARGGETRLDEQYF. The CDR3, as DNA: TGCAGTGCTAGAGGGGGGGAGACCAGATTAGACGAGCAGTACTTC.

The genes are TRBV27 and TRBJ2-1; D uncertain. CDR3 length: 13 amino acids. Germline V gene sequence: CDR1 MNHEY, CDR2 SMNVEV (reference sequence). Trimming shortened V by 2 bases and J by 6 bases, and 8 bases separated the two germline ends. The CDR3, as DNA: TGTGCCAGCAGTTTAAGCCACGCCAATGAGCAGTTCTTC. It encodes CASSLSHANEQFF.

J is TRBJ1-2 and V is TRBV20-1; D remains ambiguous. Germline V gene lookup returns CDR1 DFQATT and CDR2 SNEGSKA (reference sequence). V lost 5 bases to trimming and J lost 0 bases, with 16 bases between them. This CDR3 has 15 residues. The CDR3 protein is CSAALWTAANYGYTF. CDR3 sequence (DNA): TGCAGTGCTGCCCTCTGGACGGCAGCTAACTATGGCTACACCTTC.

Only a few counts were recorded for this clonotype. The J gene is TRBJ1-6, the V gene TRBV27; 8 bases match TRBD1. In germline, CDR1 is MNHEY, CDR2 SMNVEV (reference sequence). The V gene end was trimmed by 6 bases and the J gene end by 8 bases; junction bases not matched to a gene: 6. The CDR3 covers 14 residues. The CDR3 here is CASSPRQGHSPLHF. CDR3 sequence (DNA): TGTGCCAGCAGCCCCCGACAGGGGCATTCACCCCTCCACTTT.